Below are 10 T cell receptor beta chains sequenced from a single sample in a study of blood T cell repertoires in COVID-19. Assay used: immunoSEQ multiplex PCR; TCRdb lists only in-frame clones, some missing. The profile shows approximately 220,000 clones, around 83% of them singletons. Specimen: peripheral blood. The receptors shown here come from a woman aged 45 to 65 with acute or convalescent COVID-19.

The J gene is TRBJ1-1, the V gene TRBV12-3 or TRBV12-4, with 9 bases lining up with TRBD1. V gave up 3 bases and J gave up 11 bases; unmatched junction bases: 7. The CDR3 is 13 residues long. DNA of the CDR3: TGTGCCAGCAGTTTCGAGGGACAGGGAATGGCTTTCTTT. As protein: CASSFEGQGMAFF.

The chain is built from TRBV9 and TRBJ2-7; D ambiguous. The CDR3 is 14 amino acids. V gave up 4 bases and J gave up 1 base, with 12 bases separating them. Germline V gene data show CDR1 as SGDLS and CDR2 as YYNGEE. The CDR3 bases are TGTGCCAGCAGCCCCCGCGCGAATTCCTACGAGCAGTACTTC. Translation: CASSPRANSYEQYF.

The chain has TRBV7-9 and TRBJ2-7; 8 nucleotides line up with TRBD1. Unmatched junction bases numbered 7, after V lost 1 base and J lost 2 bases. The CDR3 loop spans 16 amino acids. The germline V gene has CDR1 SEHNR and CDR2 FQNEAQ (reference sequence). This CDR3 is CASSLVRAGGAYEQYF. The CDR3 nucleotides are TGTGCCAGCAGCTTAGTTCGGGCAGGGGGCGCCTACGAGCAGTACTTC.

V is TRBV11-2 and J is TRBJ2-5; TRBD2 aligns across 8 bases. Germline lookup yields CDR1 SGHAT and CDR2 FQNNGV. V lost 0 bases to trimming and J lost 2 bases; unmatched junction nucleotides: 11. The CDR3 runs 18 residues. CDR3 protein: CASSLDPSRLAGQETQYF. Written as DNA, the CDR3 is TGTGCCAGCAGCTTAGATCCGAGTAGGCTAGCGGGTCAAGAGACCCAGTACTTC.

This chain uses TRBV19 with TRBJ2-1; D is undetermined. This CDR3 is built from 12 residues. The V gene lost 3 bases and the J gene lost 10 bases, with 10 bases spanning the gap. Germline CDR1 reads LNHDA; CDR2 reads SQIVND (reference sequence). The CDR3 region is CASSIPNIEQFF. CDR3 nucleotides: TGTGCCAGTAGTATTCCGAACATCGAGCAGTTCTTC.

In this sample, this clone turned up once. The chain recombines TRBV4-1 with TRBJ2-7, with a weak D call TRBD2 (5 bases). The CDR3 is 16 residues long. Per germline, CDR1 MGHRA and CDR2 YSYEKL. V gave up 0 bases and J gave up 5 bases, with 17 bases separating them. This CDR3 is CASSQDLTGIFDEQYF. The CDR3 coding sequence is TGCGCCAGCAGCCAAGATTTAACGGGAATCTTTGACGAGCAGTACTTC.

This chain links TRBV24-1 with TRBJ1-2; D gene ambiguous. Germline-derived CDR1 and CDR2 are KGHDR and SFDVKD. Trimming cost V 3 bases and J 2 bases, with 9 bases left between them. This CDR3 is 14 amino acids long. The CDR3 loop is CATSDMNNNYGYTF. DNA of the CDR3: TGTGCCACCAGTGATATGAACAACAACTATGGCTACACCTTC.

V usage is TRBV16 and J usage is TRBJ2-1; 10 nucleotides agree with TRBD2. Germline values: CDR1 KGHSY, CDR2 FQNENV. The CDR3 extends over 17 amino acids. V lost 0 bases and J lost 3; bases outside the gene matches: 5. CDR3 loop: CASSQSSLAGFYNEQFF. The CDR3, as DNA: TGTGCCAGCAGCCAATCATCACTAGCGGGGTTCTACAATGAGCAGTTCTTC.

This chain uses TRBV10-2 with TRBJ2-1, with TRBD1 identical over 8 bases. The CDR3 runs to 15 residues. The ends lost 7 bases at V and 6 bases at J; junction bases unmatched: 11. Per the germline V gene, CDR1 is WSHSY and CDR2 is SAAADI. The CDR3 spells CASTSEQGGSNEQFF. For the CDR3, the DNA is TGCGCCAGCACGTCTGAACAGGGGGGCAGCAATGAGCAGTTCTTC.

This clone was detected only once. The rearrangement links TRBV3-1 (or the pseudogene TRBV3-2) to TRBJ2-7; TRBD2 matches 8 bases. The trim removed 4 bases at V and 4 bases at J, leaving 3 bases unmatched. The CDR3 has 13 residues. Germline-derived CDR1 and CDR2 are LGHDT and YNNKEL (reference sequence). CDR3 residues: CASSRAGAYEQYF. The DNA of the CDR3 is TGTGCCAGCAGCCGAGCGGGAGCGTACGAGCAGTACTTC.